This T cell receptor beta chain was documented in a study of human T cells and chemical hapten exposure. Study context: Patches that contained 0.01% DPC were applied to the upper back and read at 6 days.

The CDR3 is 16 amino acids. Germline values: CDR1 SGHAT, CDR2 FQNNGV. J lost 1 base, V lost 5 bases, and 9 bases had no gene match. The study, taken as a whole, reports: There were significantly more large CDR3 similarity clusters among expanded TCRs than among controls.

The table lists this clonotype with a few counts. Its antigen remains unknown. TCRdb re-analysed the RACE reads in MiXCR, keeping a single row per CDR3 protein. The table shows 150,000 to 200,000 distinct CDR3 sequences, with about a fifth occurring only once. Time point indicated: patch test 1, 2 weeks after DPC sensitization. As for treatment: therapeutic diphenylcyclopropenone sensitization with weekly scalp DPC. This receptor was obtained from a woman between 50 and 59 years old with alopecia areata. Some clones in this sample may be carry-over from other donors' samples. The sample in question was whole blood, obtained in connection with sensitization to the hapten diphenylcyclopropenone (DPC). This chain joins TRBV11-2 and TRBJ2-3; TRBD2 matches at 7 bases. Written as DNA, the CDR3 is TGTGCCAGCAGCCCCGGGGAGCGGGGACGCACAGATACGCAGTATTTT. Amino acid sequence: CASSPGERGRTDTQYF.